The clone carrying this TCR beta chain came up many times. The target antigen is unknown. Constant-segment-primed 5'RACE gave TCR alpha and TCR beta cDNA libraries with sample barcodes and UMIs. TCRdb reanalysed the 5' RACE reads using MiXCR and keeps one entry per CDR3 protein. The sample includes hundreds of thousands of distinct CDR3 sequences, approximately 18% of them seen just once. Trimming left V 5 bases short and J 6 bases short, with 13 bases between. The CDR3 sequence is 14 residues long. Germline V gene sequence: CDR1 LNHDA, CDR2 SQIVND (reference sequence). These data come from a study of T-cell memory formation after mild COVID-19. Study findings and constraints: Among clones contracting day 15 to 85, CD4/CD8 was balanced, whereas later expanders leaned CD4+. Contracting CD4+ clones lay largely in CM and EM, with CD8+ ones residing in EMRA.

The specimen was PBMCs or a T cell subset sorted from them (not recorded which). This rearrangement joins TRBV19 to TRBJ2-2, with a possible D match to TRBD2 (6 bases). This clonotype originated in an adult woman who had mild COVID-19 (a few samples of this study predate the infection). Cell type and time point are not known. This CDR3 reads CASSLTRRAGELFF. The DNA of the CDR3 is TGTGCCAGTAGTCTGACCCGGAGGGCCGGGGAGCTGTTTTTT.